The TCR beta chain described here comes from a study of breast tumors, draining lymph nodes, adjacent tissues. Axillary draining lymph nodes of breast cancer patients supplied the node samples. Germline V CDR1 and CDR2: DFQATT, SNEGSKA (reference sequence). The CDR3 covers 14 residues. The study's findings and limits: Compared with lymph nodes, tumors were less diverse; compared with nontumor tissue, more. Tumor T cell lymph node origin was a supported hypothesis, not proven.

Each CDR3 protein gets one entry after TCRdb re-called the multiplex PCR reads with MiXCR. Found here are more than 100,000 distinct CDR3 sequences, 20% to 25% of them singletons; the top ten hold roughly 2.6%. Concerning this clonotype itself: The antigen is unknown. One end of the junction is discordant with germline, which a read error may explain.

Sample: axillary lymph node tissue. The J gene is TRBJ2-7, the V gene TRBV20-1; 11 bases line up with TRBD2. The TCR comes from a female donor with breast cancer. Some clones in this sample may be carry-over from other donors' samples. The CDR3: CSARGLRTSGSLVF. The DNA for the CDR3 is TGCAGTGCTAGAGGACTTAGGACTAGCGGGTCTTTAGTCTTC.